The 27 T cell receptor beta chains below were found in one sample sequenced in a study of CD8 T cells in ankylosing spondylitis. Overall study findings and caveats: A TCR beta motif of several highly homologous variants appeared characteristic of ankylosing spondylitis blood.

In TCRdb, the 5' RACE reads were re-called with MiXCR into one record per CDR3 protein. The sample has 300,000 to 400,000 distinct CDR3 sequences, 20% to 25% seen once. These receptors lack a known antigen. The sequenced material came from blood, either unsorted or a sorted T cell fraction (not recorded which). The receptors originated from a male donor with ankylosing spondylitis.

The sample holds a few counts of this clonotype. This sequence joins TRBV5-1 and TRBJ2-2, with D maybe TRBD2 (5 bases). Germline CDR1 is SGHRS and CDR2 is YFSETQ. Trimming shortened V by 4 bases and J by 1 base, and 8 bases separated the two germline ends. The CDR3 runs to 14 residues. DNA of the CDR3: TGCGCCAGCAGCGAACGGGGGAACACCGGGGAGCTGTTTTTT. Residues: CASSERGNTGELFF.

The rearrangement joins TRBV21-1 to TRBJ2-7; TRBD1, as called in the table, went unchecked against the DNA. TRBV21-1 is listed as a pseudogene. The CDR3 runs to 13 residues. CDR3 in DNA: TGTGCCAGCAGCGCCGGGGTCCCCTACGAGCAGTACTTC. Translating it yields CASSAGVPYEQYF.

At least ten counts were recorded for this clonotype. Mismatch with germline at one junction end may stem from a read error. The chain links TRBV5-1 to TRBJ2-3; TRBD2 agrees at 11 bases. There are 15 residues in the CDR3. CDR1 and CDR2 from the germline V gene are SGHRS and YFSETQ. In DNA form, the CDR3 reads TGTGCCAGCAGTCGGACTAGCGGGAGCACAGATACGCAGTATTTT. Translated: CASSRTSGSTDTQYF.

This clonotype was observed a few times. The V call is TRBV5-1, the J call TRBJ2-3; D is ambiguous. The length of the CDR3 is 16 residues. The V gene's germline CDR1 is SGHRS and CDR2 YFSETQ. Trimming cost V 1 base and J 4 bases, with 16 bases left between them. The CDR3 bases are TGCGCCAGCAGCTTGTCTCCAGGCATGGTTTCAGATACGCAGTATTTT. Amino acids: CASSLSPGMVSDTQYF. Looking up the rest from reference TRBV5-1 and TRBJ2-3 gives the full variable domain: KAGVTQTPRYLIKTRGQQVTLSCSPISGHRSVSWYQQTPGQGLQFLFEYFSETQRNKGNFPGRFSGRQFSNSRSEMNVSTLELGDSALYLCASSLSPGMVSDTQYFGPGTRLTVL.

This clonotype was observed a handful of times. The chain recombines TRBV12-3 or TRBV12-4 with TRBJ2-2; a weak D match, TRBD1 (5 bases). The CDR3 consists of 15 residues. Trimming stripped 2 bases from V and 1 base from J, with 8 bases between. CDR3 region: CASSLRGWNTGELFF. The CDR3 bases are TGTGCCAGCAGTTTAAGGGGTTGGAACACCGGGGAGCTGTTTTTT.

This clonotype has only a few counts. The V and J genes are TRBV14 and TRBJ2-1; D is possibly TRBD2 (6 bases). The germline V and J ends were trimmed by 5 bases and 15 bases, with 14 bases remaining between them. Germline V gene sequence: CDR1 SGHDN, CDR2 FVKESK. The CDR3 contains 11 residues. The CDR3 DNA reads TGTGCCAGCAGCATACTAGCCCAGTTGTTCTTC. Translated: CASSILAQLFF.

This clonotype was seen only a few times. The V call is TRBV12-3 or TRBV12-4, the J call TRBJ2-5, with D tentatively TRBD2 (7 bases). V lost 6 bases and J 5 bases, leaving 16 bases between the germline ends. The CDR3 is 14 residues long. For the CDR3, the DNA is TGTGCCAGCAGGTTAACGGGGGGCGGCGAGACCCAGTACTTC. Translating it yields CASRLTGGGETQYF.

The V gene is TRBV11-2, the J gene TRBJ2-1, with a possible D match to TRBD2 (7 bases). CDR3 length equals 16 residues. Germline CDR1 SGHAT, CDR2 FQNNGV. The V end lost 7 bases, the J end lost 4 bases, and 20 bases lay between the germline ends. The CDR3 DNA is TGTGCCAGCACCCCCGTATCGGGGGGCGCTTACAATGAGCAGTTCTTC. Translating gives CASTPVSGGAYNEQFF.

The genes are TRBV6-1 and TRBJ2-1; D is tentatively TRBD1 or TRBD2 (5 bases each). The V end was cut by 6 bases, the J end by 4 bases, with 13 bases between. Per germline, CDR1 MNHNS and CDR2 SASEGT. The CDR3 sequence is 14 residues long. The CDR3 loop reads CASSQPGRYNEQFF. The CDR3 DNA sequence: TGTGCCAGCAGCCAACCGGGACGGTACAATGAGCAGTTCTTC.

In this sample, this clonotype turned up a few times. The chain has TRBV29-1 and TRBJ1-1; D unresolved. Germline values: CDR1 SQVTM, CDR2 ANQGSEA. CDR3 length: 8 residues. V shed 7 bases and J shed 7 bases, with 4 bases lying between them. This chain's CDR3 is CSGDEAFF. CDR3 DNA: TGCAGCGGCGATGAAGCTTTCTTT.

The chain recombines TRBV7-2 with TRBJ2-5, with a tentative D call TRBD2 (6 bases). The germline gives CDR1 SGHTA, CDR2 FQGNSA. This CDR3 comprises 15 residues. V lost 1 base and J lost 3, with 12 bases in between. The CDR3 bases are TGTGCCAGCAGCTTAGTTACAGGCGGGGAAGAGACCCAGTACTTC. Translated, it gives CASSLVTGGEETQYF.

The J gene is TRBJ1-2, the V gene TRBV7-2; TRBD1 is a possible D gene (6 bases). V was cut by 3 bases and J by 4 bases, with 9 bases left in between. This CDR3 is 13 amino acids long. Germline CDR1 is SGHTA and CDR2 is FQGNSA. This CDR3 is CASSFQGTYGYTF. In DNA form, the CDR3 reads TGTGCCAGCAGCTTCCAGGGGACCTATGGCTACACCTTC.

This clonotype has a handful of counts. This chain uses TRBV27 with TRBJ1-4; D gene ambiguous. V lost 6 bases and J 0 bases, leaving 8 bases between the germline ends. This CDR3 is built from 14 residues. Germline V gives CDR1 MNHEY, CDR2 SMNVEV (reference sequence). CDR3 loop: CASRPVATNEKLFF. In DNA, the CDR3 is TGTGCCAGCAGGCCGGTTGCAACTAATGAAAAACTGTTTTTT.

The chain uses TRBV6-4 and TRBJ2-1; maybe TRBD2 (6 bases). Looked up from germline, CDR1 is MRHNA and CDR2 is SNTAGT. The ends were cut back, 3 bases at V and 13 bases at J, with 13 bases in the middle. CDR3 length: 12 amino acids. The CDR3 spells CASSEEGKKQFF. The CDR3 DNA reads as TGTGCCAGCAGTGAGGAGGGGAAAAAACAGTTCTTC.

This clonotype was observed a few times. The chain couples TRBV7-2 to TRBJ2-3; D is ambiguous. CDR1 is SGHTA, CDR2 FQGNSA, per germline. The CDR3 length is 16 residues. Between the trimmed V and J ends, which lost 3 bases and 0 bases, there was a span of 13 bases. The CDR3 coding sequence is TGTGCCAGCAGCTTCGTTGGTGGATCTAGCACAGATACGCAGTATTTT. As protein: CASSFVGGSSTDTQYF.

V is TRBV24-1 and J is TRBJ2-2; 13 positions agree with TRBD2. Germline assignment: CDR1 KGHDR and CDR2 SFDVKD. V was clipped by 3 bases and J by 2 bases; unmatched bases: 5. CDR3 size: 18 residues. The CDR3 region is CATSDGTSGTTNTGELFF. DNA for the CDR3: TGTGCCACCAGTGATGGGACTAGCGGGACTACTAACACCGGGGAGCTGTTTTTT.

V gene TRBV3-1 combines with J gene TRBJ2-7; a weak D match, TRBD2 (5 bases). The V end lost 1 base, the J end lost 7 bases, and 14 bases lay between the germline ends. Germline V CDR1 and CDR2: LGHDT, YNNKEL (reference sequence). This CDR3 spans 14 amino acids. The CDR3 nucleotides are TGTGCCAGCAGCCAAGTTAGCGCCCTGGGGGAGCAGTACTTC. Protein: CASSQVSALGEQYF.

V gene TRBV5-6 combines with J gene TRBJ1-4; D is possibly TRBD1 (5 bases). Germline assignment: CDR1 SGHDT and CDR2 YYEEEE. V lost 2 bases and J lost 5, with 10 bases in between. This CDR3 has 14 amino acids. CDR3 amino acids: CASSFGAGNEKLFF. Here the CDR3 DNA reads TGTGCCAGCAGCTTCGGCGCAGGGAATGAAAAACTGTTTTTT.

This clonotype came up a few times. The CDR3 DNA is TGTGCCAGCAGAGTAGCGGGAGGGCCTTATGAGCAGTACTTC. Translated, it gives CASRVAGGPYEQYF. This chain links TRBV6-1 with TRBJ2-7; 11 bases line up with TRBD2. V lost 6 bases, J lost 7 bases, and 8 bases stayed unmatched. This CDR3 is built from 14 residues. Germline V CDR1 and CDR2: MNHNS, SASEGT.

This clonotype was seen more than once but under ten times. This rearrangement joins TRBV7-9 to TRBJ2-3; D uncertain. The CDR3 contains 14 residues. V was trimmed by 0 bases and J by 2 bases, leaving 6 bases between them. Germline V gene lookup returns CDR1 SEHNR and CDR2 FQNEAQ (reference sequence). The CDR3 sequence: CASSLASATDTQYF. The CDR3 coding sequence is TGTGCCAGCAGCTTAGCCAGCGCCACAGATACGCAGTATTTT.

The chain has TRBV7-8 and TRBJ2-1, with a tentative D call TRBD2 (7 bases). CDR1 and CDR2 (germline): SGHVS, FQNEAQ. The length of the CDR3 is 15 residues. V gave up 5 bases and J gave up 7 bases, with 18 bases separating them. CDR3 sequence reads: CASSPLRGARNEQFF. The CDR3 region has the DNA TGTGCCAGCAGCCCGCTACGGGGGGCTAGGAATGAGCAGTTCTTC.

The rearrangement joins TRBV5-1 to TRBJ1-1; no definite D call. CDR3 length: 15 amino acids. V was pared by 4 bases and J by 1 base, with 14 bases between. Germline CDR1 and CDR2: SGHRS and YFSETQ. CDR3 DNA sequence: TGCGCCAGCAGCATCCTCGGGGTCAGGAACACTGAAGCTTTCTTT. Its translation is CASSILGVRNTEAFF. The full variable domain, with the rest looked up from reference TRBV5-1 and TRBJ1-1, is KAGVTQTPRYLIKTRGQQVTLSCSPISGHRSVSWYQQTPGQGLQFLFEYFSETQRNKGNFPGRFSGRQFSNSRSEMNVSTLELGDSALYLCASSILGVRNTEAFFGQGTRLTVV.

This clonotype has more than one count but fewer than ten. The genes are TRBV14 and TRBJ2-7, with 8 bases identical to TRBD1. From germline, CDR1 is SGHDN and CDR2 FVKESK. This CDR3 has 15 amino acids. The V gene end was trimmed by 1 base and the J gene end by 2 bases; junction bases not matched to a gene: 4. CDR3 bases: TGTGCCAGCAGCCAAGGACAGGGGCGACCCTACGAGCAGTACTTC. As protein: CASSQGQGRPYEQYF.

This clonotype has only a few counts. This chain uses TRBV5-1 with TRBJ2-7; a possible D gene is TRBD1 (5 bases). Germline assignment: CDR1 SGHRS and CDR2 YFSETQ. This CDR3 spans 13 amino acids. Trimming removed 5 bases at V and 1 base at J, with 10 bases between. CDR3 in DNA: TGCGCCAGCAGTTTACAGGAATCCTACGAGCAGTACTTC. It codes for CASSLQESYEQYF. The entire variable domain, with the rest obtained from reference TRBV5-1 and TRBJ2-7, is as follows: KAGVTQTPRYLIKTRGQQVTLSCSPISGHRSVSWYQQTPGQGLQFLFEYFSETQRNKGNFPGRFSGRQFSNSRSEMNVSTLELGDSALYLCASSLQESYEQYFGPGTRLTVT.

This clonotype has a handful of counts. The V and J genes are TRBV12-5 and TRBJ2-7, with a tentative D call TRBD1 (6 bases). This CDR3 has 12 amino acids. The V and J ends lost 5 bases and 4 bases respectively, with 9 bases between them. Germline CDR1 LGHNT, CDR2 FRNRAP. This chain's CDR3 is CASGEQGYEQYF. DNA for the CDR3: TGTGCTAGTGGTGAACAGGGTTACGAGCAGTACTTC.

The chain joins TRBV10-2 to TRBJ1-1; no firm D call. V lost 6 bases to trimming and J lost 0 bases, with 5 bases between them. From germline, CDR1 is WSHSY and CDR2 SAAADI. The CDR3 consists of 12 residues. This CDR3 reads CASRRVNTEAFF. As DNA, the CDR3 is TGCGCCAGCAGGAGGGTGAACACTGAAGCTTTCTTT.

V is TRBV28 and J is TRBJ2-2; 9 bases align to TRBD1. The CDR3 totals 16 residues. J gave up 7 bases and V 5 bases, and 11 bases lay outside the gene matches. Germline assignment: CDR1 MDHEN and CDR2 SYDVKM. The CDR3 nucleotides are TGTGCCAGCAGTCATACAGGGACAGGGAATGTCGGGGAGCTGTTTTTT. Translated: CASSHTGTGNVGELFF.